This T cell receptor (beta chain) was observed in a study of blood T cell repertoires in COVID-19. In the study overall: Samples taken during acute and convalescent COVID-19 were collected in the United States, Italy and Spain. T cells, B-cell-depleted T cells, or PBMCs supplied cDNA or gDNA.

Authors' methods: Reference gene primer amplification in the assay estimated nucleated cell counts. Some clones are missing from TCRdb's copy, which holds only in-frame ones; the method was immunoSEQ multiplex PCR. Clone size and V and J calls were adopted from that table, with D and trimming inferred from the DNA. The table records over 110,000 clones, about three quarters of them present only once. Germline lookup yields CDR1 LGHDT and CDR2 YNNKEL (reference sequence). V lost 7 bases, J lost 5 bases, and 21 bases lay in between. The CDR3 has 15 residues. The chain is built from TRBV3-1 (or the pseudogene TRBV3-2) and TRBJ2-7; TRBD1 is a possible D gene (7 bases). Sample: peripheral blood. This receptor was identified in a woman in her sixties with acute or convalescent COVID-19. Here the CDR3 reads CASTTRRGTANEQYF. The CDR3 coding sequence is TGTGCCAGCACAACACGGCGCGGGACAGCTAACGAGCAGTACTTC.